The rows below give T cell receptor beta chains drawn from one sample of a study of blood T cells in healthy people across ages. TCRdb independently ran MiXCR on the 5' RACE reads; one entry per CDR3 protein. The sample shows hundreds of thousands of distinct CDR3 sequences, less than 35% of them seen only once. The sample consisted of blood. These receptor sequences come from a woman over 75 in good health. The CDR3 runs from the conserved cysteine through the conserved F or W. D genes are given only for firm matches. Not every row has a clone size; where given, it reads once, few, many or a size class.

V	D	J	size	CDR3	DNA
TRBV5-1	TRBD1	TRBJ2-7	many	CASSLEDRVREQYF	TGCGCCAGCAGCTTGGAGGACAGGGTGAGGGAGCAGTACTTC
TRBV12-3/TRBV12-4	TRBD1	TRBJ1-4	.	CASSQQGVNEKLFF	TGTGCCAGCAGTCAACAGGGGGTTAATGAAAAACTGTTTTTT
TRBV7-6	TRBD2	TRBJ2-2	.	CASSPGRIWTSGGYYTGELFF	TGTGCCAGCAGCCCGGGACGGATTTGGACTAGCGGGGGATATTACACCGGGGAGCTGTTTTTT
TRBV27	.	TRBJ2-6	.	CASTSWGSGANVLTF	TGTGCCAGCACTTCGTGGGGCTCTGGGGCCAACGTCCTGACTTTC
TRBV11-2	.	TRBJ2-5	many	CASSREGLGARGETQYF	TGTGCCAGCAGCAGAGAGGGATTGGGAGCCCGGGGAGAGACCCAGTACTTC
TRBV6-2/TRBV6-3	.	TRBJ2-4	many	CASSSPDRRSVNIQYF	TGTGCCAGCAGTTCCCCGGACAGACGGTCCGTAAACATTCAGTACTTC
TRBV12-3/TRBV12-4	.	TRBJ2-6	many	CASSLNSGANVLTF	TGTGCCAGCAGTTTAAATTCTGGGGCCAACGTCCTGACTTTC
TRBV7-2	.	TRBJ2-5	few	CASSTQSRGVGTQYF	TGTGCCAGCAGCACCCAGTCCAGGGGAGTGGGGACCCAGTACTTC
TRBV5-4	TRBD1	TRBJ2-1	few	CASSLAVRTGDDEQFF	TGTGCCAGCAGCTTGGCCGTACGAACAGGGGATGATGAGCAGTTCTTC
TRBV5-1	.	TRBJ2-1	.	CVGQGGTSYNEQFF	TGCGTCGGCCAAGGAGGGACTTCCTACAATGAGCAGTTCTTC
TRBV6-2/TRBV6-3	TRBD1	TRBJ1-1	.	CASSSQTGRSVNTEAFF	TGTGCCAGCAGTTCCCAGACAGGGCGAAGTGTGAACACTGAAGCTTTCTTT
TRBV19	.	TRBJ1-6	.	CACRGDQNSPLHF	TGTGCCTGTAGGGGGGACCAGAATTCACCCCTCCACTTT
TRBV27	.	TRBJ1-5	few	CASRFGQTNQPQHF	TGTGCCAGCAGGTTCGGCCAGACCAATCAGCCCCAGCATTTT
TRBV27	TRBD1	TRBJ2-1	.	CASTPGDRYNEQFF	TGTGCCAGCACCCCCGGGGACAGATACAATGAGCAGTTCTTC
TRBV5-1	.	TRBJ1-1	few	CASSSMGSNTEAFF	TGCGCCAGCAGCTCCATGGGGTCGAACACTGAAGCTTTCTTT
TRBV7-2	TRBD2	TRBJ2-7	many	CASSLGGIRTSVLGQYF	TGTGCCAGCAGCTTAGGTGGCATCCGGACTAGCGTATTGGGGCAGTACTTC
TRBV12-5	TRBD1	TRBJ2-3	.	CASGLAQGQGNTDTQYF	TGTGCTAGTGGTTTGGCACAGGGACAGGGGAACACAGATACGCAGTATTTT
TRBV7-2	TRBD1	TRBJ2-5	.	CASSKTGATWETQYF	TGTGCCAGCAGCAAGACAGGGGCGACGTGGGAGACCCAGTACTTC
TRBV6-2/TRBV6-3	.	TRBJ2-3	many	CASSPHDSLTQYF	TGTGCCAGCAGTCCACACGACAGTCTTACGCAGTATTTT
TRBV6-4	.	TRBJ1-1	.	CASSVFGNTEAFF	TGTGCCAGCAGTGTTTTCGGGAACACTGAAGCTTTCTTT
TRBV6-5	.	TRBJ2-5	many	CASRKGSQETQYF	TGTGCCAGCCGCAAGGGAAGCCAAGAGACCCAGTACTTC
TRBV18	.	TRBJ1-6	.	CASSETEGNSPLHF	TGTGCCAGCTCAGAGACAGAGGGGAATTCACCCCTCCACTTT
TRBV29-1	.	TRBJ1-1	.	CSATGGTAPEAFF	TGCAGCGCGACCGGGGGCACCGCTCCTGAAGCTTTCTTT
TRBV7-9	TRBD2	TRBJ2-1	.	CASSPMGTSGGVEQFF	TGTGCCAGCAGCCCTATGGGAACTAGCGGGGGCGTTGAGCAGTTCTTC
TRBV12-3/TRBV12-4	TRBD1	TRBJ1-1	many	CASSPRTGGRTEAFF	TGTGCCAGCAGTCCTCGGACAGGGGGCAGGACTGAAGCTTTCTTT
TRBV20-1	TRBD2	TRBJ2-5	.	CGGGLAETQYF	TGCGGTGGTGGACTAGCGGAGACCCAGTACTTC
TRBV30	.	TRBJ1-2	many	CAWSISQGYGYTF	TGTGCCTGGAGTATATCACAGGGATATGGCTACACCTTC
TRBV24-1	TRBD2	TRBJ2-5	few	CATSDAPTSGGLTQYF	TGTGCCACCAGTGATGCTCCTACTAGCGGGGGGCTGACCCAGTACTTC
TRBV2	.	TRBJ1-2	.	CASSLTGSTSYGYTF	TGTGCCAGCAGCCTTACAGGGAGTACCTCCTATGGCTACACCTTC
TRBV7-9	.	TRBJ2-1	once	CASSLGREYKNEQFF	TGTGCCAGCAGCTTAGGACGGGAGTATAAAAATGAGCAGTTCTTC
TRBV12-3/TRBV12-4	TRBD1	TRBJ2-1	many	CASSRQGGNNEQFF	TGTGCCAGCAGCCGACAGGGGGGCAACAATGAGCAGTTCTTC